This record concerns one T cell receptor (beta chain) sequence. The data belong to a study of blood T cell repertoires in COVID-19. The overall study: PBMCs, B-cell-depleted T cells, or T cells provided the cDNA or gDNA that made up the material.

As processed by the authors: Estimated nucleated cell counts came from reference gene primer amplification. Assay used: immunoSEQ multiplex PCR; TCRdb lists only in-frame clones, some missing. D and trimming come from the DNA, and the V and J calls and clone size come from that table. The profile shows about 62,000 clones, around four fifths of them singletons. This CDR3 contains 15 residues. CDR1 and CDR2 (germline): KGHSH, LQKENI. V dropped 0 bases and J dropped 4 bases, with 12 bases sitting between them. V and J are TRBV18 and TRBJ1-2, with D hard to call. The TCR originated in a woman in her forties or fifties with active or convalescent COVID-19. Sample: peripheral blood. This chain's CDR3 is CASSPPAGSVYGYTF. DNA of the CDR3: TGTGCCAGCTCACCACCCGCCGGGTCAGTCTATGGCTACACCTTC.